This T cell receptor beta chain was sequenced during a study of cytomegalovirus exposure and HLA in healthy donors. CDR3 length: 14 amino acids. Germline trimming cut 4 bases from V and 5 bases from J; bases unmatched to any gene: 7. The V gene's germline CDR1 is SGHVS and CDR2 FQNEAQ. PCR involved 60 Vbeta and 13 Jbeta primers. The table came from immunoSEQ multiplex PCR; TCRdb's copy has only in-frame clones and leaves some out. Recorded for this sample: over 200,000 clones. The rearrangement joins TRBV7-8 to TRBJ2-7; 8 bases line up with TRBD2. What was sequenced was PBMCs. This clonotype was obtained from a young woman in good health and CMV-seropositive. CDR3 sequence: CASSYREGKHEQYF. In nucleotides, the CDR3 is TGTGCCAGCAGCTACCGGGAGGGGAAACACGAGCAGTACTTC.